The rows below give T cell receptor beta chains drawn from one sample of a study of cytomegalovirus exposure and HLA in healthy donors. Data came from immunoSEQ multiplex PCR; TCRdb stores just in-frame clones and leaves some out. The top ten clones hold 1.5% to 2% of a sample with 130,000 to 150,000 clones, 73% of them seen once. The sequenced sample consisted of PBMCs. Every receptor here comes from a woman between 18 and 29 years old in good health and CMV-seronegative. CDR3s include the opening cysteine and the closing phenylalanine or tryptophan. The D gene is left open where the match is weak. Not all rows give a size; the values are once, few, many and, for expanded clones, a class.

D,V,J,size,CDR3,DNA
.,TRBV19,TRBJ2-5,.,CASSLSQETQYF,TGTGCCAGTAGTCTTAGTCAAGAGACCCAGTACTTC
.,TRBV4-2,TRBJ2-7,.,CASSPGTQSSYEQYF,TGTGCCAGCAGCCCCGGGACTCAGAGCTCCTACGAGCAGTACTTC
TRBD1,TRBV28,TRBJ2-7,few,CASSFGDRVYEQYF,TGTGCCAGCAGTTTCGGGGACAGGGTCTACGAGCAGTACTTC
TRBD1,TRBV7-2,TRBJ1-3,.,CASSYLGTGSGNTIYF,TGTGCCAGCAGTTACTTAGGGACAGGCTCTGGAAACACCATATATTTT
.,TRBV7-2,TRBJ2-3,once,CASSPHRKDTQYF,TGTGCCAGCAGCCCCCACAGGAAGGATACGCAGTATTTT
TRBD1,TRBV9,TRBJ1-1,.,CASSVPDRGMNTEAFF,TGTGCCAGCAGCGTCCCGGACAGGGGGATGAACACTGAAGCTTTCTTT
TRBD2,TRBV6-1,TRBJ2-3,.,CASSEVTGGPDTQYF,TGTGCCAGCAGTGAAGTAACGGGAGGGCCAGATACGCAGTATTTT
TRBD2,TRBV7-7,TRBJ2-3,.,CASSPGAAGGGDTQYF,TGTGCTAGCAGCCCTGGGGCAGCGGGGGGCGGGGATACGCAGTATTTT
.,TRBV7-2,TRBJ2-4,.,CASSLPPNIQYF,TGTGCCAGCAGCCTTCCCCCAAACATTCAGTACTTC
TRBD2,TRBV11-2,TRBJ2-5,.,CASSMTSGRADETQYF,TGTGCCAGCAGCATGACTAGCGGGAGGGCAGATGAGACCCAGTACTTC
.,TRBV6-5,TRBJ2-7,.,CASSPSGAAGEQYF,TGTGCCAGCAGCCCTTCGGGAGCCGCCGGCGAGCAGTACTTC
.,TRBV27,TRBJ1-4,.,CASSPDRANEKLFF,TGTGCCAGCAGTCCGGACAGAGCTAATGAAAAACTGTTTTTT
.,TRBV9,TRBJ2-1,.,CASSAGSAGNEQFF,TGTGCCAGCAGCGCCGGGTCCGCTGGGAATGAGCAGTTCTTC
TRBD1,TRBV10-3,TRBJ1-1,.,CAISDHTTRTGRLAEAFF,TGTGCCATCAGTGACCATACGACAAGGACAGGGCGTCTTGCTGAAGCTTTCTTT
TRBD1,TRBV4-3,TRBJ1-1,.,CASSPTGILTEAFF,TGCGCCAGCAGCCCGACAGGGATTCTCACTGAAGCTTTCTTT
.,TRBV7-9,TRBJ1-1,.,CASSLEANTEAFF,TGTGCCAGCAGCTTAGAAGCGAACACTGAAGCTTTCTTT
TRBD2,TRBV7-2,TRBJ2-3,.,CASRGGLAGPTDTQYF,TGTGCCAGTCGGGGAGGACTAGCGGGGCCCACAGATACGCAGTATTTT
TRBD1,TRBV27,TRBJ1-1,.,CASRPGQGTEAFF,TGTGCCAGCAGACCCGGACAGGGAACTGAAGCTTTCTTT
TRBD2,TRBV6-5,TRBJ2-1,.,CASSRLAGGLNEQFF,TGTGCCAGCTCACGTCTAGCGGGAGGTCTTAATGAGCAGTTCTTC
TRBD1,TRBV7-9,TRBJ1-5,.,CASSSSDRDSNQPQHF,TGTGCCAGCAGCTCTTCGGACAGGGATAGCAATCAGCCCCAGCATTTT
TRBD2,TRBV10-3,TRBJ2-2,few,CAISGGTSGGPGELFF,TGTGCCATCAGTGGGGGGACTAGCGGGGGTCCCGGGGAGCTGTTTTTT
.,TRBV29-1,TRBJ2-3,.,CSVVPGSTHYTDTQYF,TGCAGCGTTGTCCCTGGGTCCACCCACTACACAGATACGCAGTATTTT
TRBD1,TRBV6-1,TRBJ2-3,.,CASSDRDRALSDTQYF,TGTGCCAGCAGTGACCGGGACAGGGCTTTATCAGATACGCAGTATTTT
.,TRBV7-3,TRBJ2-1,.,CASSLSSPYNEQFF,TGTGCCAGCAGCTTATCGTCCCCCTACAATGAGCAGTTCTTC
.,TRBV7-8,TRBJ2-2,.,CASSLSLVFTGELFF,TGTGCCAGCAGCCTCTCACTAGTTTTCACCGGGGAGCTGTTTTTT
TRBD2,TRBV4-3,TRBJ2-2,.,CASSGLAGAGELFF,TGCGCCAGCAGCGGCCTAGCGGGAGCCGGGGAGCTGTTTTTT
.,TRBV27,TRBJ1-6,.,CASSLWSGSYNSPLHF,TGTGCCAGCAGTTTATGGAGCGGCTCCTATAATTCACCCCTCCACTTT
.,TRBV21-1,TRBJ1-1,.,CASSTHRGHKSEAFF,TGTGCCAGCAGCACCCACAGGGGGCATAAGTCTGAAGCTTTCTTT
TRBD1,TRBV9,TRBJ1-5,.,CASSPGTGVQPQHF,TGTGCCAGCAGCCCAGGGACAGGGGTCCAGCCCCAGCATTTT
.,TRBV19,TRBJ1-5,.,CASSIVRGVSNQPQHF,TGTGCCAGTAGTATAGTCCGGGGGGTTAGCAATCAGCCCCAGCATTTT
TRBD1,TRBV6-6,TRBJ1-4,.,CASRPGTANEKLFF,TGTGCCAGCAGGCCCGGGACAGCTAATGAAAAACTGTTTTTT
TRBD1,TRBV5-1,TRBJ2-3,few,CASSRAGGLDTQYF,TGCGCCAGCAGTAGGGCAGGGGGATTGGATACGCAGTATTTT
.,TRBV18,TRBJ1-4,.,CASSPRDTVSEKLFF,TGTGCCAGCTCACCACGGGACACGGTTTCTGAAAAACTGTTTTTT
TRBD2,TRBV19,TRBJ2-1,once,CASGRQTASGYNEQFF,TGTGCCAGTGGAAGACAGACCGCTAGCGGATACAATGAGCAGTTCTTC
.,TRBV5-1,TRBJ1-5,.,CASSFSGNQPQHF,TGCGCCAGCAGCTTTTCAGGCAATCAGCCCCAGCATTTT
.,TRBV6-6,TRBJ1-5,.,CASEGVGNQPQHF,TGTGCCTCGGAGGGCGTGGGTAATCAGCCCCAGCATTTT
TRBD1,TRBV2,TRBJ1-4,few,CASRPQGADEKLFF,TGTGCCAGCAGGCCACAGGGGGCTGATGAAAAACTGTTTTTT
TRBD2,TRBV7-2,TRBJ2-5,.,CASTSQRLAGQETQYF,TGTGCCAGCACCTCCCAGAGACTAGCGGGCCAAGAGACCCAGTACTTC
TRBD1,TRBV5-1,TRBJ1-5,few,CARGVPGQGMGFNQPQHF,TGCGCCAGAGGTGTCCCGGGACAGGGGATGGGTTTCAATCAGCCCCAGCATTTT
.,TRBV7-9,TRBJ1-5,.,CASSPVSGPQHF,TGTGCCAGCAGCCCTGTATCGGGGCCCCAGCATTTT
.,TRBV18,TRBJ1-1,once,CASSPLSREVRPKAFF,TGTGCCAGCTCACCCCTTAGCAGGGAGGTTAGACCGAAAGCTTTCTTT
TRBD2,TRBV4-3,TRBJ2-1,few,CASSQGVLAGSYNEQFF,TGCGCCAGCAGCCAAGGGGTTCTAGCGGGGTCCTACAATGAGCAGTTCTTC
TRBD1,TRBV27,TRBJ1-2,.,CASSFGGRGRNYGYTF,TGTGCCAGCAGTTTTGGGGGCAGGGGGCGCAACTATGGCTACACCTTC
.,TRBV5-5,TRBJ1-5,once,CASSPSLGQEKPQHF,TGTGCCAGCAGCCCATCCTTGGGGCAGGAGAAGCCCCAGCATTTT
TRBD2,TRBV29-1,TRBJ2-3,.,CSVDKREGARDTQYF,TGCAGCGTTGATAAGCGGGAGGGCGCGAGGGATACGCAGTATTTT
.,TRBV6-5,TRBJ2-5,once,CASSYSAALGAQYF,TGTGCCAGCAGTTACTCGGCAGCCTTAGGGGCCCAGTACTTC
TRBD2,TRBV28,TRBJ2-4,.,CASSSVPSGLAKNIQYF,TGTGCCAGCAGTTCTGTTCCTAGCGGGTTAGCCAAAAACATTCAGTACTTC
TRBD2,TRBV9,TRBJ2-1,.,CASSAGLAGGPGNEQFF,TGTGCCAGCAGCGCTGGCCTAGCGGGGGGGCCCGGCAATGAGCAGTTCTTC
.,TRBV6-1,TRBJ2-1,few,CASRPTEYNEQFF,TGTGCCAGCAGACCGACAGAATACAATGAGCAGTTCTTC
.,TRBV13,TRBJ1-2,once,CASSLTAATLGYTF,TGTGCCAGCAGCTTAACCGCAGCGACGCTCGGCTACACCTTC
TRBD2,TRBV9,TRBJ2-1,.,CASSAVGLAGVFNEQFF,TGTGCCAGCAGCGCTGTGGGACTAGCGGGAGTCTTCAATGAGCAGTTCTTC
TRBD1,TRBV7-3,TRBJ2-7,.,CASSATGGYEQYF,TGTGCCAGCAGCGCGACAGGGGGCTACGAGCAGTACTTC
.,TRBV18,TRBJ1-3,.,CASSPPRLRRGNTIYF,TGTGCCAGCTCACCACCCAGGCTTCGGAGGGGAAACACCATATATTTT
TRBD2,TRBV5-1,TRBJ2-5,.,CASSLTSGGRRETQYF,TGCGCCAGCAGCTTGACTAGCGGGGGGCGTCGAGAGACCCAGTACTTC
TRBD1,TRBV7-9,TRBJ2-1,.,CASLHAGTGGPRAYNEQFF,TGTGCCAGCTTACACGCCGGGACAGGGGGCCCCAGGGCCTACAATGAGCAGTTCTTC